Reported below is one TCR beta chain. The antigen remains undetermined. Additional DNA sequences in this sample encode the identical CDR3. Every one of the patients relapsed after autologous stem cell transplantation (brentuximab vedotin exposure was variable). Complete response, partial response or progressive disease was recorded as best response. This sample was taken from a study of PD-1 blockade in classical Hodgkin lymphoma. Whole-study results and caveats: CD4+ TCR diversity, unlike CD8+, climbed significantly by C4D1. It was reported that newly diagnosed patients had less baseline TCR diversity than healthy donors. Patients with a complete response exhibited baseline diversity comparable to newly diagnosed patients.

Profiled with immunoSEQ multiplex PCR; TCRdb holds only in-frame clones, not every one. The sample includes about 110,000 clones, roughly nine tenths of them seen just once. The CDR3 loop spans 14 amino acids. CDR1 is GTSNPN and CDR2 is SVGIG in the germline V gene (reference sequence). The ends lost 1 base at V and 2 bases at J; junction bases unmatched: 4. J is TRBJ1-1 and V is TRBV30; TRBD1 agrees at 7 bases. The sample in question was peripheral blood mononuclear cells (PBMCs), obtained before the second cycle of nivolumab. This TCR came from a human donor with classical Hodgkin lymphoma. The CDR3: CAWSAWDRNTEAFF. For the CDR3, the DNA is TGTGCCTGGAGTGCTTGGGACAGAAACACTGAAGCTTTCTTT.